Listed below are T cell receptor beta chains from one sample, sequenced in a study of blood T cell repertoires in COVID-19. Repertoires were generated with immunoSEQ multiplex PCR, while TCRdb's copy carries only in-frame clones and drops some. The data show 70,000 or so clones, approximately 83% seen once. The sample was peripheral blood. These receptors all come from an elderly man with acute or convalescent COVID-19. The CDR3 runs from the conserved cysteine through the conserved F or W. The D gene is left open where the match is weak. Size is stated for part of the rows, as once, few or many counts, or as a class when the clone is expanded.

-	TRBV6-2/TRBV6-3	TRBJ2-7	-	TGTGCCAGCAGTTTCCGAGTTGAGCAGTACTTC	CASSFRVEQYF
TRBD2	TRBV7-6	TRBJ2-4	-	TGTGCCAGCAGCTTAGTGCGGGAGGGGGATATAGCCAAAAACATTCAGTACTTC	CASSLVREGDIAKNIQYF
-	TRBV24-1	TRBJ1-2	-	TGTGCCACCAGTGATTTTCAGGATGGCTACACCTTC	CATSDFQDGYTF
-	TRBV12-3/TRBV12-4	TRBJ1-1	-	TGTGCCAGCAGTCCGGACAGTTACACTGAAGCTTTCTTT	CASSPDSYTEAFF
TRBD2	TRBV6-2/TRBV6-3	TRBJ2-3	-	TGTGCCAGCAGTTACGCTAGCGGGAACCCCACAGATACGCAGTATTTT	CASSYASGNPTDTQYF
TRBD1	TRBV3-1/TRBV3-2	TRBJ1-1	-	TGTGCCAGCAGTACCGGGACAGTTATGAACACTGAAGCTTTCTTT	CASSTGTVMNTEAFF
-	TRBV5-1	TRBJ1-1	-	TGCGCCAGCAGAGGACTGACTAACACTGAAGCTTTCTTT	CASRGLTNTEAFF
-	TRBV6-5	TRBJ1-6	few	TGTGCCAGCAGTTATTCAGGGGCCCATAATTCACCCCTCCACTTT	CASSYSGAHNSPLHF
TRBD2	TRBV29-1	TRBJ2-1	-	TGCAGCGTCAACCCGGGACTAGCGGACAATGAGCAGTTCTTC	CSVNPGLADNEQFF
TRBD1	TRBV28	TRBJ1-5	-	TGTGCCAGCAGTCCCCAACAGGGGGTCAGCAATCAGCCCCAGCATTTT	CASSPQQGVSNQPQHF
-	TRBV6-1	TRBJ2-1	-	TGTGCCAGCAGTGAAGCTAGCTGGGATGAGCAGTTCTTC	CASSEASWDEQFF
-	TRBV28	TRBJ1-5	-	TGTGCCAGCAGTTTATCCGACAGACTTAATCAGCCCCAGCATTTT	CASSLSDRLNQPQHF
TRBD2	TRBV30	TRBJ2-3	-	TGTGCCTTTCGTCGGCTAGCGGATTACACAGATACGCAGTATTTT	CAFRRLADYTDTQYF
-	TRBV5-1	TRBJ2-3	-	TGCGCCAGCAGCCACACAGATACGCAGTATTTT	CASSHTDTQYF
-	TRBV28	TRBJ2-7	-	TGTGCCACCTCCCCGCGGCAAACTGGCTACGAGCAGTACTTC	CATSPRQTGYEQYF
TRBD2	TRBV5-5	TRBJ2-1	few	TGTGCCAGCAGCCCGGTAGCGGGAGCTGGGGTCAATGAGCAGTTCTTC	CASSPVAGAGVNEQFF
TRBD1	TRBV7-8	TRBJ2-1	-	TGTGCCAGCAGCCCCGTGACAGGGCCCTACAATGAGCAGTTCTTC	CASSPVTGPYNEQFF
-	TRBV9	TRBJ1-6	-	TGTGCCAGCAGTCTGGGCTTAATGAGTTCACCCCTCCACTTT	CASSLGLMSSPLHF
-	TRBV9	TRBJ1-2	-	TGTGCCAGCAGCGTAGGTCGGGGGGACTATGGCTACACCTTC	CASSVGRGDYGYTF
-	TRBV9	TRBJ2-3	-	TGTGCCAGCAGCGTAGCCGAGACAGGTGGGCTAGATACGCAGTATTTT	CASSVAETGGLDTQYF
-	TRBV10-3	TRBJ1-2	-	TGTGCCATTGGAAGCGGAGGCTACACCTTC	CAIGSGGYTF
-	TRBV5-1	TRBJ1-1	-	TGCGCCAGCAGCCGAACCGGACAGACGAACACTGAAGCTTTCTTT	CASSRTGQTNTEAFF
TRBD2	TRBV10-1	TRBJ2-5	-	TGCGCCAGCAGTTCCTCCGGGACTAGTGGGGAGACCCAGTACTTC	CASSSSGTSGETQYF
-	TRBV7-9	TRBJ2-1	-	TGTGCCAGCAGCTTGGTGGCGGGTGAGCAGTTCTTC	CASSLVAGEQFF
TRBD1	TRBV7-9	TRBJ1-5	-	TGTGCCAGCAGCGGGACAGGGGATTTTCAGCCCCAGCATTTT	CASSGTGDFQPQHF
-	TRBV6-6	TRBJ2-7	-	TGTGCCAGCAGCCCGGGAAGGGAGCAGTACTTC	CASSPGREQYF
TRBD2	TRBV24-1	TRBJ2-5	-	TGTGCCACCAGTGACACTAGCGGGAGGGTCCAAGAGACCCAGTACTTC	CATSDTSGRVQETQYF
TRBD1	TRBV28	TRBJ1-6	-	TGTGCCAGCAGTTTGTTGGACAGGACTAATTCACCCCTCCACTTT	CASSLLDRTNSPLHF
TRBD1	TRBV5-1	TRBJ2-5	-	TGCGCCAGCAGCTTGAATTTACAGGGGGCCGGGGAGACCCAGTACTTC	CASSLNLQGAGETQYF
TRBD1	TRBV7-8	TRBJ1-2	-	TGTGCCAGCAGCTTAGCGGGACAGGGGAATTATGGCTACACCTTC	CASSLAGQGNYGYTF
-	TRBV11-2	TRBJ1-6	-	TGTGCCAGCAGCGGCGCCGACTATTCACCCCTCCACTTT	CASSGADYSPLHF
TRBD1	TRBV29-1	TRBJ1-3	few	TGCGGGTTCAGACAGGGGTCTAGAGGAAACACCATATATTTT	CGFRQGSRGNTIYF
-	TRBV2	TRBJ1-3	-	TGTGCCAGCAGTGAGGGGAGGGGTAACACCATATATTTT	CASSEGRGNTIYF
-	TRBV5-1	TRBJ1-2	-	TGCGCCAGCAGCTCGGCCATAACGCGGAGTTATGGCTACACCTTC	CASSSAITRSYGYTF
TRBD2	TRBV5-1	TRBJ2-3	-	TGCGCCAGCAGCTTGGGACCGACTCCGGGACTAGCGGGAGGGCCGTTCACAGATACGCAGTATTTT	CASSLGPTPGLAGGPFTDTQYF
-	TRBV25-1	TRBJ2-7	-	TGTGCCAGCAGTTTCTTCGGCGGAGCCACCCCTTACGAGCAGTACTTC	CASSFFGGATPYEQYF
TRBD1	TRBV5-1	TRBJ1-1	once	TGCGCCAGCAGCCCCTCCGTAGGGACAGGGGGCGGCACTGAAGCTTTCTTT	CASSPSVGTGGGTEAFF
-	TRBV6-1	TRBJ1-6	-	TGTGCCAGCAGTGAGCTCCGGCGGGACTCACCCCTCCACTTT	CASSELRRDSPLHF
-	TRBV7-2	TRBJ1-3	-	TGTGCCAGCAGCTTGGTCTACTCTGGAAACACCATATATTTT	CASSLVYSGNTIYF
TRBD2	TRBV14	TRBJ2-7	-	TGTGCCAGCAGCCAATGGAGCGGGAAAGGCTACGAGCAGTACTTC	CASSQWSGKGYEQYF
TRBD2	TRBV5-6	TRBJ2-7	-	TGTGCCAGCAGCTTGACTAGCGGAGCCTACGAGCAGTACTTC	CASSLTSGAYEQYF
TRBD2	TRBV12-3/TRBV12-4	TRBJ2-1	few	TGTGCCAGCAGTTTAAGCGGGAGTGGTAAGCAGTTCTTC	CASSLSGSGKQFF
TRBD2	TRBV5-6	TRBJ2-1	few	TGTGCCAGCAGCTTGGAAGGTCTAGCGGGACCTAGGTGGCAGTTCTTC	CASSLEGLAGPRWQFF
TRBD2	TRBV5-1	TRBJ2-1	once	TGCGCCAGCAGCTTGGGGTCGGGAGGGAACAATGAGCAGTTCTTC	CASSLGSGGNNEQFF
-	TRBV19	TRBJ2-3	-	TGTGCCAGTAGTGAGCTTAGAAGCACAGATACGCAGTATTTT	CASSELRSTDTQYF
-	TRBV5-4	TRBJ2-7	-	TGTGCCAGCAGCCCTGGTGCGGGTAGCAACGAGCAGTACTTC	CASSPGAGSNEQYF
-	TRBV9	TRBJ2-1	-	TGTGCCAGCAGCGGGGACTGGAAGGAGCAGTTCTTC	CASSGDWKEQFF
TRBD1	TRBV5-5	TRBJ1-1	-	TGTGCCAGCAGCTTGGGGACAGGGGGAATATGGGCTTTCTTT	CASSLGTGGIWAFF
-	TRBV24-1	TRBJ2-7	-	TGTGCCACCAGCCCCTCCCGCCCGGGGGCCTACGAGCAGTACTTC	CATSPSRPGAYEQYF
TRBD1	TRBV7-9	TRBJ2-2	-	TGTGCCAGCAGCCCCCGGACAGGGTACGGGGAGCTGTTTTTT	CASSPRTGYGELFF
TRBD1	TRBV10-3	TRBJ2-3	-	TGTGCCATCTCCATAGTCCGGGACAGGGGGCCCTCTCGCACAGATACGCAGTATTTT	CAISIVRDRGPSRTDTQYF